This TCR beta chain was obtained from a study of blood T cell repertoires in COVID-19. The CDR3 has 15 residues. Original handling: Amplification of reference gene primers was used by the study to estimate nucleated cell counts. The protocol was immunoSEQ multiplex PCR, while the TCRdb copy is restricted to in-frame clones and leaves out a portion. V, J and clone size derive from that table, while D and trimming were established from the DNA sequence. The sample records roughly 70,000 clones, roughly 80% being singletons. The genes are TRBV21-1 and TRBJ1-1. TRBV21-1 is recorded as a pseudogene. Sequenced sample: peripheral blood. This receptor was obtained from an older man who had recovered from COVID-19. CDR3 DNA: TGTGCCAGCAGCAAAGAGGTGGCGGGGCCCACTGAAGCTTTCTTT. Translated, it gives CASSKEVAGPTEAFF.